These T cell receptor beta chains were read from a single sample in a study of OX40 agonist ivuxolimab in advanced cancers. Assay used: immunoSEQ multiplex PCR; TCRdb lists only in-frame clones, some missing. In the table there are about 46,000 clones, about 89% of which are singletons. The material was CD4+ or CD8+ T cells sorted from blood, obtained in a trial of the OX40 agonist ivuxolimab. These receptor sequences come from an adult with an advanced solid tumor such as melanoma, head and neck, liver or kidney cancer. Both conserved end residues are part of each CDR3. The D gene is left open where the match is weak. Size values are once, few and many counts, or a class for expanded clones, and some rows have none.

size: few
V: TRBV4-1
J: TRBJ1-5
D: NA
DNA: TGCGCCAGCAGCCAAGACGGTTGGCAGCCCCAGCATTTT
CDR3: CASSQDGWQPQHF

size: NA
V: TRBV6-6
J: TRBJ2-7
D: NA
DNA: TGTGCCAGCAGTTGGTTTCCAGGGGCTTCCTACGAGCAGTACTTC
CDR3: CASSWFPGASYEQYF

size: NA
V: TRBV19
J: TRBJ2-7
D: NA
DNA: TGTGCCAGTAGATATCGGATACAGGGCACCTACGAGCAGTACTTC
CDR3: CASRYRIQGTYEQYF

size: once
V: TRBV28
J: TRBJ2-5
D: NA
DNA: TGTGCCAGCAGTTTCCCTAGGTGGGGGACCGCGCCCCTGGGGGGTGACCAAGAGACCCAGTACTTC
CDR3: CASSFPRWGTAPLGGDQETQYF

size: NA
V: TRBV28
J: TRBJ2-7
D: NA
DNA: TGTGCCAGCAGCCGGGGAGGTCTATACGAGCAGTACTTC
CDR3: CASSRGGLYEQYF

size: NA
V: TRBV4-3
J: TRBJ1-5
D: NA
DNA: TGCGCCAGCAGCCAAGATTGGCAGGGGAATAGCAATCAGCCCCAGCATTTT
CDR3: CASSQDWQGNSNQPQHF

size: NA
V: TRBV14
J: TRBJ2-1
D: TRBD2
DNA: TGTGCCAGCAGCCAACTAGCGGGAGACGCCTACAATGAGCAGTTCTTC
CDR3: CASSQLAGDAYNEQFF

size: NA
V: TRBV5-6
J: TRBJ2-2
D: NA
DNA: TGTGCCAGCAGCTTTGGGACGGCCGGGGAGCTGTTTTTT
CDR3: CASSFGTAGELFF

size: NA
V: TRBV7-2
J: TRBJ2-1
D: TRBD2
DNA: TGTGCCAGCAGCTCAGAACTAGCGGGGGGACCCTCCTACAATGAGCAGTTCTTC
CDR3: CASSSELAGGPSYNEQFF

size: NA
V: TRBV5-6
J: TRBJ2-2
D: NA
DNA: TGTGCCAGCAGCTTCGGGACCGACACCGGGGAGCTGTTTTTT
CDR3: CASSFGTDTGELFF

size: NA
V: TRBV6-4
J: TRBJ2-7
D: TRBD1
DNA: TGTGCCAGCAGTTCCATCCCCGACAGGGTCCTCTACGAGCAGTACTTC
CDR3: CASSSIPDRVLYEQYF

size: NA
V: TRBV10-3
J: TRBJ1-5
D: NA
DNA: TGTGCCATCAGTGAGTCATCTGGACAGCCCCAGCATTTT
CDR3: CAISESSGQPQHF